What follows are 7 T cell receptor beta chains derived from one specimen sequenced in a study (dated by TCRdb to about 2015). Library preparation used 5' RACE. Sequencing was carried out with an Illumina MiSeq. Starting from the raw public reads, TCRdb applied fastp trimming at Q25, assembled clones with MiXCR and retained in-frame beta chains. All rows with the same CDR3 protein become a single entry with the most common DNA and genes. Counted in this sample were about 6,000 distinct CDR3 sequences; 55% to 75% of them appeared once. The ten largest clones capture over 10% of the sample. Material: naive CD4+ T cells sorted from blood. Per the publication, the cell subset or site label means: naive CD4+ T cells, CD4+CD45RA+CD25-. These receptors came from a female donor with breast cancer.

This chain joins TRBV29-1 and TRBJ2-3; TRBD1 might be the D (6 bases). Germline V lookup: CDR1 SQVTM, CDR2 ANQGSEA. The length of the CDR3 is 16 residues. Trimming removed 4 bases from V and 4 bases from J, with 21 bases in between. The CDR3 coding sequence is TGCAGCGTTGCAGGTCGACGGGACACTTGGGCAGATACGCAGTATTTT. Protein: CSVAGRRDTWADTQYF.

The chain carries TRBV9 and TRBJ2-3, with D tentatively TRBD1 (7 bases). CDR3 length: 18 residues. In germline, CDR1 is SGDLS, CDR2 YYNGEE. Trimming left V 2 bases short and J 2 bases short, with 21 bases between. In nucleotides, the CDR3 is TGTGCCAGCAGCGTTTCAGGGGGGACCACTTCACCCACAGATACGCAGTATTTT. This codes for CASSVSGGTTSPTDTQYF.

The chain couples TRBV7-9 to TRBJ2-1; 11 bases align to TRBD2. The CDR3 loop spans 15 amino acids. The junction had 2 bases not matched to a gene; V was cut back by 3 bases and J by 4 bases. Germline CDR1 and CDR2: SEHNR and FQNEAQ (reference sequence). CDR3 in amino acids: CASSLTSGDYNEQFF. The CDR3 DNA is TGTGCCAGCAGCTTGACTAGCGGGGATTACAATGAGCAGTTCTTC.

In nucleotides, the CDR3 is TGCAGCGTGGCCACAGGGAGTGGCTACACCTTC. Its translation is CSVATGSGYTF. The V call is TRBV29-1, the J call TRBJ1-2; TRBD1 is a possible D gene (6 bases). CDR1 is SQVTM, CDR2 ANQGSEA, per germline. The CDR3 totals 11 residues. The V end lost 6 bases, the J end lost 7 bases, and 12 bases lay between the germline ends. Drawing the rest from reference TRBV29-1 and TRBJ1-2, the complete variable domain is SAVISQKPSRDICQRGTSLTIQCQVDSQVTMMFWYRQQPGQSLTLIATANQGSEATYESGFVIDKFPISRPNLTFSTLTVSNMSPEDSSIYLCSVATGSGYTFGSGTRLTVV.

Turning to this clonotype: One junction end does not reproduce the germline sequence, and a read error may be involved. This chain links TRBV7-9 with TRBJ1-1; D not certain. CDR1 SEHNR and CDR2 FQNEAQ come from the germline V gene (reference sequence). This CDR3 is built from 12 residues. CDR3 region: CASSLMYTESFF. The DNA for the CDR3 is TGTGCCAGCAGCTTAATGTACACTGAATCTTTCTTT.

V gene TRBV5-1 combines with J gene TRBJ2-3; 8 nucleotides line up with TRBD2. J was trimmed by 6 bases and V by 0 bases; bases with no gene match: 9. Looked up from germline, CDR1 is SGHRS and CDR2 is YFSETQ. The CDR3 has 16 residues. CDR3 region: CASSLEGSGIVDTQYF. The CDR3 DNA is TGCGCCAGCAGCTTGGAGGGTAGCGGGATTGTGGATACGCAGTATTTT.

The V and J genes are TRBV11-2 and TRBJ2-2; 9 bases line up with TRBD2. Trimming removed 1 base from V and 4 bases from J; junction bases left unmatched: 1. Germline V gives CDR1 SGHAT, CDR2 FQNNGV. The CDR3 runs to 15 residues. Written as DNA, the CDR3 is TGTGCCAGCAGCTTAGTGACTAGCGGCACCGGGGAGCTGTTTTTT. It translates to CASSLVTSGTGELFF.